A single sample is the source of the 26 T cell receptor beta chains below, sequenced in a study of T cells in Graves' hyperthyroidism and ophthalmopathy. TCR beta CDR3 regions were amplified from RNA transcripts. The HTBI primer set served for first-round RT-PCR of the TCR CDR3. TCRdb fed the multiplex PCR reads into MiXCR, producing one record per CDR3 protein. The table records around 350,000 distinct CDR3 sequences, roughly 15% of them present only once. Sequencing was performed on blood. The source is a woman aged 25-40 years with Graves' ophthalmopathy.

At least ten counts were recorded for this clonotype. CDR3 sequence (DNA): TGTGCCAGCAGCTTTGGGGTCGGCAGGGGCTATGGCTACACCTTC. Translation: CASSFGVGRGYGYTF. The V gene is TRBV7-2, the J gene TRBJ1-2; TRBD1 is a possible D gene (6 bases). There are 15 residues in the CDR3. The V end was cut by 3 bases, the J end by 4 bases, with 15 bases between. Germline CDR1 SGHTA, CDR2 FQGNSA.

This clonotype was detected ten times or more. This sequence joins TRBV28 and TRBJ1-2; D is ambiguous. The CDR3 contains 11 residues. V was cut by 8 bases and J by 5 bases, with 9 bases left in between. Per the germline V gene, CDR1 is MDHEN and CDR2 is SYDVKM. The CDR3 loop reads CASRRRYGYTF. CDR3 bases: TGTGCCAGCCGCCGCAGATATGGCTACACCTTC.

There are a few counts of this clonotype. The chain joins TRBV3-1 to TRBJ1-4, with D possibly TRBD1 on 5 matching bases. Germline V gene sequence: CDR1 LGHDT, CDR2 YNNKEL (reference sequence). This CDR3 region has 13 residues. The V end was cut by 5 bases, the J end by 6 bases, with 10 bases between. CDR3 sequence (DNA): TGTGCCAGCAGCATACGGGGGTATGAAAAACTGTTTTTT. As protein: CASSIRGYEKLFF.

A few counts support this clonotype. The rearrangement joins TRBV5-4 to TRBJ2-3; 9 bases are shared with TRBD1. Trimming at V came to 4 bases and at J to 4 bases, leaving 7 bases not matched to a gene. The CDR3 contains 15 residues. The germline gives CDR1 SGHNT, CDR2 YYREEE (reference sequence). CDR3 bases: TGTGCCAGCAGCGTCTACAGGGGGCGCCCAGATACGCAGTATTTT. Encoded protein: CASSVYRGRPDTQYF.

The CDR3 loop reads CASGRTVSTDTQYF. In DNA form, the CDR3 reads TGTGCCAGCGGGAGGACAGTAAGCACAGATACGCAGTATTTT. The V call is TRBV7-8, the J call TRBJ2-3; D assignment may be TRBD1 or TRBD2 (6 bases each). The CDR3 contains 14 residues. V was pared by 8 bases and J by 0 bases, with 12 bases between. Germline CDR1 SGHVS, CDR2 FQNEAQ.

This clonotype was recorded at least ten times. CDR3 nucleotides: TGTGCCAGCAGTTTAATATTTGGGACATCCGGAAACACCATATATTTT. Translated, it gives CASSLIFGTSGNTIYF. The chain uses TRBV28 and TRBJ1-3; possibly TRBD1 for D (6 bases). The CDR3 loop spans 16 amino acids. Germline CDR1 reads MDHEN; CDR2 reads SYDVKM. Trimming pared 2 bases from V and 4 bases from J, leaving 15 bases between.

This clonotype was counted only a few times. The V call is TRBV27, the J call TRBJ1-3; D gene uncertain. This CDR3 is 15 amino acids long. Trimming removed 5 bases at V and 0 bases at J, with 11 bases between. Germline V CDR1 and CDR2: MNHEY, SMNVEV (reference sequence). The CDR3 DNA follows: TGTGCCAGCAGTCGATCCAGCCTCTCTGGAAACACCATATATTTT. Residues: CASSRSSLSGNTIYF.

This clonotype was observed at least ten times. The V and J genes are TRBV2 and TRBJ2-1, with TRBD2 matching over 12 bases. V lost 5 bases to trimming and J lost 8 bases; unmatched junction nucleotides: 7. CDR1 and CDR2 from the germline V gene are SNHLY and FYNNEI. CDR3 length: 15 amino acids. The CDR3 loop reads CASSSSGGAFDEQFF. The CDR3 nucleotides are TGTGCCAGCAGTTCTAGCGGGGGGGCTTTCGATGAGCAGTTCTTC. Supplemented by reference TRBV2 and TRBJ2-1, the full variable domain reads EPEVTQTPSHQVTQMGQEVILRCVPISNHLYFYWYRQILGQKVEFLVSFYNNEISEKSEIFDDQFSVERPDGSNFTLKIRSTKLEDSAMYFCASSSSGGAFDEQFFGPGTRLTVL.

As for this clonotype: One junction end disagrees with the germline gene, perhaps due to a read error. This chain joins TRBV28 and TRBJ1-2; a possible D gene is TRBD1 (5 bases). CDR1 MDHEN and CDR2 SYDVKM come from the germline V gene. This CDR3 comprises 11 residues. This chain's CDR3 is CASSLYGTSNF. CDR3 DNA: TGTGCCAGCAGTTTATACGGGACCTCAAACTTC.

This clonotype was counted at least ten times. One junction end does not reproduce the germline sequence, and a read error may be involved. CDR3 in amino acids: CASSAGGPQETQYF. In DNA form, the CDR3 reads TGTGCCAGCTCCGCCGGGGGGCCCCAAGAGACCCAGTACTTC. The V and J genes are TRBV10-1 and TRBJ2-5, with a possible D match to TRBD2 (7 bases). Germline CDR1 reads WNHNN; CDR2 reads SYGVQD (reference sequence). CDR3 length equals 14 residues.

This clonotype was seen many times. This chain joins TRBV7-9 and TRBJ2-7; tentative D call: TRBD1 (6 bases). CDR3 length: 12 residues. CDR1 is SEHNR and CDR2 is FQNEAQ in the germline V gene (reference sequence). V shed 3 bases and J shed 5 bases, with 8 bases lying between them. This CDR3 is CASSLGADEQYF. The CDR3 region has the DNA TGTGCCAGCAGCTTGGGGGCAGACGAGCAGTACTTC.

This clonotype was found many times. V is TRBV7-8 and J is TRBJ1-5; D remains unclear. CDR3 length: 16 amino acids. Germline assignment: CDR1 SGHVS and CDR2 FQNEAQ. Trimming left V 0 bases short and J 7 bases short, with 16 bases between. CDR3 nucleotides: TGTGCCAGCAGCTTAGCGGGGTTAGGATACGGACAGCCCCAGCATTTT. Translated: CASSLAGLGYGQPQHF.

Ten or more counts support this clonotype. The chain couples TRBV7-2 to TRBJ2-5; 9 nucleotides match TRBD2. This CDR3 has 17 amino acids. Germline assignment: CDR1 SGHTA and CDR2 FQGNSA. With V trimmed by 5 bases and J by 5 bases, 15 bases remained unmatched. CDR3 in DNA: TGTGCCAGCAGCACAGATACGCGGGGGGGGCTTCTGGAGACCCAGTACTTC. Its translation is CASSTDTRGGLLETQYF.

The sample holds many counts of this clonotype. The rearrangement links TRBV6-1 to TRBJ1-2, with 7 bases fitting TRBD1. CDR1 is MNHNS and CDR2 is SASEGT in the germline V gene. The CDR3 has 16 amino acids. J lost 2 bases, V lost 6 bases, and 12 bases had no gene match. The DNA of the CDR3 is TGTGCCAGCAGGCCCCTGACAGGGCCATCAAACTATGGCTACACCTTC. Translated: CASRPLTGPSNYGYTF.

This clonotype has a handful of counts. V and J are TRBV6-1 and TRBJ2-7; no definite D call. The CDR3 sequence is 14 residues long. Germline assignment: CDR1 MNHNS and CDR2 SASEGT. V shed 4 bases and J shed 2 bases, with 12 bases lying between them. CDR3 sequence (DNA): TGTGCCAGCAGTGGTCGCGGTCAGACCTACGAGCAGTACTTC. It specifies CASSGRGQTYEQYF.

This clonotype was observed many times. This chain connects TRBV7-9 to TRBJ2-1; TRBD2 matches at 10 bases. The CDR3 runs 16 residues. V lost 5 bases and J lost 12; bases outside the gene matches: 16. Germline CDR1 reads SEHNR; CDR2 reads FQNEAQ (reference sequence). CDR3 DNA: TGTGCCAGCAGCCCAAGGGTAGCGGGGGGCCCATCGCCGCAGTTCTTC. This encodes CASSPRVAGGPSPQFF.

This clonotype appeared many times. J is TRBJ2-5 and V is TRBV28; possible D gene TRBD2, 6 bases. V lost 3 bases and J lost 13, with 12 bases in between. CDR3 length: 11 residues. Germline CDR1 reads MDHEN; CDR2 reads SYDVKM. CDR3 DNA sequence: TGTGCCAGCAGTTTTTCTAGCGTCCCGTACTTC. This sequence encodes CASSFSSVPYF.

The chain recombines TRBV11-2 with TRBJ2-3, with 12 nucleotides matching TRBD2. The CDR3 is 16 residues long. Germline CDR1 reads SGHAT; CDR2 reads FQNNGV. V trimming: 1 base; J trimming: 4 bases; junction bases outside the gene matches: 3. CDR3 sequence: CASSLAASGRADTQYF. The DNA of the CDR3 is TGTGCCAGCAGCTTAGCTGCTAGCGGGAGGGCAGATACGCAGTATTTT.

This clonotype has ten or more counts. The chain carries TRBV12-3 or TRBV12-4 and TRBJ2-1; D is perhaps TRBD2 (5 bases). Between the trimmed V and J ends, which lost 7 bases and 5 bases, there was a span of 15 bases. This CDR3 contains 14 residues. As DNA, the CDR3 is TGTGCCAGCACCCTCGGACTGTCGGACAATGAGCAGTTCTTC. Translated: CASTLGLSDNEQFF.

Many counts were recorded for this clonotype. The genes are TRBV12-5 and TRBJ2-1; 8 positions agree with TRBD2. The CDR3 contains 18 residues. The trim removed 7 bases at V and 0 bases at J, leaving 14 bases unmatched. Germline V lookup: CDR1 LGHNT, CDR2 FRNRAP. CDR3 sequence: CASAIGGLAGSSYNEQFF. CDR3 sequence (DNA): TGTGCTAGTGCCATTGGGGGGCTAGCGGGCTCCTCCTACAATGAGCAGTTCTTC.

The V gene is TRBV27, the J gene TRBJ1-5; 7 bases fit TRBD1. The CDR3 is made up of 16 amino acids. V trimming: 0 bases; J trimming: 3 bases; junction bases outside the gene matches: 5. Germline V gene lookup returns CDR1 MNHEY and CDR2 SMNVEV (reference sequence). For the CDR3, the DNA is TGTGCCAGCAGTTTATCCCAACAGGGGATCAATCAGCCCCAGCATTTT. Protein product: CASSLSQQGINQPQHF.

The J gene is TRBJ2-5, the V gene TRBV5-8, with a weak D call TRBD2 (6 bases). V gave up 4 bases and J gave up 4 bases, with 14 bases separating them. The CDR3 length is 14 residues. Per the germline V gene, CDR1 is SGHTS and CDR2 is YDEGEE. This CDR3 reads CASSPGSGVETQYF. DNA for the CDR3: TGTGCCAGCAGCCCCGGCTCGGGGGTAGAGACCCAGTACTTC.

At least ten counts were recorded for this clonotype. The chain employs TRBV2 and TRBJ2-5; 14 bases match TRBD2. The J segment lost 5 bases and the V segment lost 10 bases, leaving 12 bases of the junction unmatched. The V gene's germline CDR1 is SNHLY and CDR2 FYNNEI. The CDR3 extends over 16 amino acids. CDR3 protein: CATQWTSGGPRETQYF. DNA of the CDR3: TGTGCCACCCAGTGGACTAGCGGGGGGCCTCGGGAGACCCAGTACTTC.

Ten or more counts support this clonotype. The chain combines TRBV30 with TRBJ1-3; D may be TRBD1 (5 bases). The V end lost 3 bases, the J end lost 0 bases, and 15 bases lay between the germline ends. Germline CDR1 reads GTSNPN; CDR2 reads SVGIG (reference sequence). The CDR3 length is 16 residues. The CDR3: CAWRPRGRYSGNTIYF. The CDR3 coding sequence is TGTGCCTGGAGACCGAGGGGACGTTACTCTGGAAACACCATATATTTT.

This clonotype was seen many times. The chain recombines TRBV30 with TRBJ2-4; D is tentatively TRBD1 or TRBD2 (5 bases each). The CDR3 extends over 11 amino acids. Germline CDR1 GTSNPN, CDR2 SVGIG (reference sequence). This CDR3 is CALGPGNIQYF. The CDR3 coding sequence is TGTGCGTTGGGACCGGGAAACATTCAGTACTTC.

This clonotype has a count of ten or more. The chain recombines TRBV24-1 with TRBJ2-5, with D maybe TRBD2 (6 bases). Germline loops: CDR1 KGHDR, CDR2 SFDVKD. Deletions cut 1 base from V and 2 bases from J, with 10 bases between. CDR3 size: 15 residues. The CDR3 is CATSDLSAGQETQYF. CDR3 in DNA: TGTGCCACCAGTGATTTAAGCGCGGGGCAAGAGACCCAGTACTTC.